Below are 24 T cell receptor beta chains sequenced from a single sample in a study of cytomegalovirus exposure and HLA in healthy donors. PCR amplification relied on 60 Vbeta primers (plus 13 Jbeta primers). Clones were read by immunoSEQ multiplex PCR, and TCRdb kept only the in-frame ones, dropping some. Here the sample spans about 100,000 clones, around 10% being singletons. The source material was PBMCs. The receptors come from a man in his forties in good health and CMV-seropositive.

In its sample, this clone was seen a few times. The missing conserved phenylalanine or tryptophan at the end of this CDR3 makes a read error likely. Because the CDR3's place on the DNA is in doubt, the DNA is left out and the CDR3 is given as listed by TCRdb. The chain combines TRBV25-1 with TRBJ1-5. CDR1 and CDR2 (germline): MGHDK, SYGVNS. The CDR3 spans 15 residues, counting both ends. The CDR3 region is CASSGLGSESQPKHL.

This clone was found a few times. The gene calls are TRBV4-1 and TRBJ2-7; the D gene is possibly TRBD1 (6 bases). This CDR3 has 14 amino acids. CDR1 and CDR2 from the germline V gene are MGHRA and YSYEKL. V was cut by 1 base and J by 6 bases, with 13 bases left in between. As DNA, the CDR3 is TGCGCCAGCAGCCAAGTAAATTCAGGGGTCGAGCAGTACTTC. Translated, it gives CASSQVNSGVEQYF.

The V gene is TRBV5-1, the J gene TRBJ2-5; 8 nucleotides line up with TRBD1. The CDR3 is 15 residues long. V lost 2 bases to trimming and J lost 0 bases; unmatched junction nucleotides: 3. Germline assignment: CDR1 SGHRS and CDR2 YFSETQ. The CDR3 region is CASSLTDRDQETQYF. The CDR3 DNA reads as TGCGCCAGCAGCTTAACGGACAGGGACCAAGAGACCCAGTACTTC.

V usage is TRBV6-1 and J usage is TRBJ2-3; D is unclear. There are 13 residues in the CDR3. CDR1 and CDR2 (germline): MNHNS, SASEGT. The ends were cut back, 6 bases at V and 0 bases at J, with 7 bases in the middle. The CDR3 DNA is TGTGCCAGCAGCACATCTAGCACAGATACGCAGTATTTT. This codes for CASSTSSTDTQYF.

The chain carries TRBV6-4 and TRBJ2-7, with a weak D call TRBD1 (5 bases). The CDR3 has 15 amino acids. V was cut by 0 bases and J by 0 bases, with 9 bases left in between. Looked up from germline, CDR1 is MRHNA and CDR2 is SNTAGT. CDR3 nucleotides: TGTGCCAGCAGTGACTCAAGGGGCAACTCCTACGAGCAGTACTTC. It translates to CASSDSRGNSYEQYF.

This clone was seen only a few times. The chain carries TRBV10-2 and TRBJ2-3, with 10 bases aligning to TRBD2. V lost 7 bases to trimming and J lost 1 base; unmatched junction nucleotides: 8. Germline V gene sequence: CDR1 WSHSY, CDR2 SAAADI. This CDR3 has 16 amino acids. CDR3 residues: CASNHAGTSGTDTQYF. CDR3 sequence (DNA): TGCGCCAGCAATCACGCCGGGACTAGCGGCACAGATACGCAGTATTTT.

This clone was observed a few times. The V gene is TRBV27, the J gene TRBJ2-7; a possible D gene is TRBD1 (6 bases). Germline V gene sequence: CDR1 MNHEY, CDR2 SMNVEV (reference sequence). V was shortened by 2 bases and J by 6 bases, with 17 bases between the two germline ends. This CDR3 spans 15 amino acids. CDR3 nucleotide sequence: TGTGCCAGCAGTTTAAGGGACAACCGACCCCTCGAGCAGTACTTC. Translated, it gives CASSLRDNRPLEQYF.

The chain employs TRBV30 and TRBJ1-2; D is perhaps TRBD1 (5 bases). The CDR3 contains 15 residues. The germline gives CDR1 GTSNPN, CDR2 SVGIG (reference sequence). Trimming took off 3 bases at V and 2 bases at J, with 16 bases between the two ends. CDR3 bases: TGTGCCTGGAGAAAAAAGGACACGGCGAACTATGGCTACACCTTC. This sequence encodes CAWRKKDTANYGYTF. The variable domain in full, with the rest retrieved from reference TRBV30 and TRBJ1-2, is SQTIHQWPATLVQPVGSPLSLECTVEGTSNPNLYWYRQAAGRGLQLLFYSVGIGQISSEVPQNLSASRPQDRQFILSSKKLLLSDSGFYLCAWRKKDTANYGYTFGSGTRLTVV.

This clone has just a few counts. V gene TRBV5-4 combines with J gene TRBJ2-1; D is perhaps TRBD2 (5 bases). V was clipped by 2 bases and J by 5 bases, with 14 bases between them. Looked up from germline, CDR1 is SGHNT and CDR2 is YYREEE (reference sequence). The CDR3 spans 15 residues. Here the CDR3 reads CASSFPGEQNNEQFF. In nucleotides, the CDR3 is TGTGCCAGCAGCTTTCCCGGGGAACAAAACAATGAGCAGTTCTTC.

This clone was picked up a small number of times. The V call is TRBV5-4, the J call TRBJ2-1, with 9 nucleotides matching TRBD2. This CDR3 has 15 amino acids. Trimming took 4 bases from V and 10 from J; bases not matched to a gene: 12. Germline CDR1 reads SGHNT; CDR2 reads YYREEE (reference sequence). The CDR3 region is CASSTPPLAGMEQFF. In DNA form, the CDR3 reads TGTGCCAGCAGCACGCCGCCCCTAGCGGGAATGGAGCAGTTCTTC.

This clone was seen only a few times. J is TRBJ2-1 and V is TRBV9; 9 nucleotides match TRBD1. V shed 3 bases, J shed 4 bases, and the junction held 5 bases outside the gene matches. Germline-derived CDR1 and CDR2 are SGDLS and YYNGEE. The CDR3 runs 15 residues. Written as DNA, the CDR3 is TGTGCCAGCAGCGGAAGGACAGGGGAGTACAATGAGCAGTTCTTC. Protein product: CASSGRTGEYNEQFF. The full variable domain, its missing parts supplied by reference TRBV9 and TRBJ2-1, is DSGVTQTPKHLITATGQRVTLRCSPRSGDLSVYWYQQSLDQGLQFLIQYYNGEERAKGNILERFSAQQFPDLHSELNLSSLELGDSALYFCASSGRTGEYNEQFFGPGTRLTVL.

This clone turned up a few times. This chain joins TRBV6-5 and TRBJ2-7; 7 bases line up with TRBD2. The CDR3 covers 16 residues. CDR1 and CDR2 from the germline V gene are MNHEY and SVGAGI. The trim removed 2 bases at V and 1 base at J, leaving 8 bases unmatched. This chain's CDR3 is CASSYAHGEGSYEQYF. CDR3 sequence (DNA): TGTGCCAGCAGTTACGCCCACGGGGAGGGGTCCTACGAGCAGTACTTC.

This clone has more than one count but fewer than ten. This chain links TRBV27 with TRBJ2-7; D remains unclear. Trimming left V 5 bases short and J 7 bases short, with 21 bases between. This CDR3 contains 15 residues. Looked up from germline, CDR1 is MNHEY and CDR2 is SMNVEV (reference sequence). This CDR3 reads CASSHSPFPLREQYF. For the CDR3, the DNA is TGTGCCAGCAGTCACTCTCCCTTCCCACTAAGGGAGCAGTACTTC.

V is TRBV14 and J is TRBJ2-7, with D possibly TRBD1 on 5 matching bases. This CDR3 region has 14 residues. The ends were cut back, 0 bases at V and 6 bases at J, with 12 bases in the middle. Germline lookup yields CDR1 SGHDN and CDR2 FVKESK. The CDR3 reads CASSQETGYSEQYF. The DNA for the CDR3 is TGTGCCAGCAGCCAAGAAACAGGTTATAGCGAGCAGTACTTC.

The gene calls are TRBV20-1 and TRBJ1-2; no clear D gene. This CDR3 spans 11 amino acids. Germline V lookup: CDR1 DFQATT, CDR2 SNEGSKA (reference sequence). Trimming removed 5 bases from V and 3 bases from J, with 7 bases in between. CDR3 DNA sequence: TGCAGTGCTGGTTTAGACTATGGCTACACCTTC. Its protein product is CSAGLDYGYTF.

For the CDR3, the DNA is TGTGCCAGCAGCGTAACCGGGGGAGAGTTGGATGAGCAGTTCTTC. Translating it yields CASSVTGGELDEQFF. The chain employs TRBV9 and TRBJ2-1, with D possibly matching TRBD2 (6 bases). This CDR3 has 15 amino acids. In germline, CDR1 is SGDLS, CDR2 YYNGEE. V lost 1 base, J lost 8 bases, and 16 bases lay in between.

This clone was seen more than once but under ten times. The chain employs TRBV11-3 and TRBJ2-5; 11 bases map to TRBD2. The CDR3 is 16 residues long. Germline CDR1 reads SGHNT; CDR2 reads YENEEA. After removal of 5 bases from V and 9 bases from J, the junction contained 14 bases not matched to a gene. Here the CDR3 reads CASSNGGLAEYWAQYF. CDR3 bases: TGTGCCAGCAGCAACGGGGGACTAGCGGAGTATTGGGCCCAGTACTTC.

This rearrangement joins TRBV29-1 to TRBJ2-2; possibly TRBD1 for D (5 bases). CDR3 length: 14 residues. Trimming pared 7 bases from V and 2 bases from J, leaving 14 bases between. The V gene's germline CDR1 is SQVTM and CDR2 ANQGSEA. The CDR3 is CSAKGLVNTGELFF. The CDR3 nucleotides are TGCAGCGCGAAGGGGTTGGTTAACACCGGGGAGCTGTTTTTT.

The rearrangement links TRBV15 to TRBJ2-2; possibly TRBD2 for D (6 bases). Trimming removed 9 bases at V and 4 bases at J, with 15 bases between. The V gene's germline CDR1 is LNHNV and CDR2 YYDKDF (reference sequence). The CDR3 sequence is 14 residues long. CDR3 DNA sequence: TGTGCCACTTCACGGGCGGGGCTCACCGGGGAGCTGTTTTTT. Its protein product is CATSRAGLTGELFF.

This clone was seen more than once but under ten times. V is TRBV27 and J is TRBJ1-4; D unresolved. The CDR3 extends over 15 amino acids. Trimming pared 3 bases from V and 0 bases from J, leaving 8 bases between. CDR1 and CDR2 (germline): MNHEY, SMNVEV (reference sequence). DNA of the CDR3: TGTGCCAGCAGTTTGGCAATTGCAACTAATGAAAAACTGTTTTTT. This gives the protein CASSLAIATNEKLFF.

The chain carries TRBV28 and TRBJ2-3; the D gene is possibly TRBD2 (6 bases). V gave up 5 bases and J gave up 4 bases, with 19 bases separating them. Germline CDR1 is MDHEN and CDR2 is SYDVKM. This CDR3 is 16 amino acids long. CDR3 coding DNA: TGTGCCAGCAGTCTAGGGGACTTCGGGCCCCCAGATACGCAGTATTTT. Translating gives CASSLGDFGPPDTQYF.

This clone has a handful of counts. J is TRBJ1-2 and V is TRBV11-2; D uncertain. The CDR3 is 12 residues long. Per germline, CDR1 SGHAT and CDR2 FQNNGV. The germline V and J ends were trimmed by 5 bases and 4 bases, with 8 bases remaining between them. CDR3 bases: TGTGCCAGCAGCACTGAGGGCTATGGCTACACCTTC. As protein: CASSTEGYGYTF.

V and J are TRBV6-1 and TRBJ1-1; the D is unclear. The CDR3 loop spans 13 amino acids. Germline loops: CDR1 MNHNS, CDR2 SASEGT. V shed 4 bases and J shed 2 bases, with 8 bases lying between them. The CDR3 here is CASSVELNTEAFF. The CDR3 bases are TGTGCCAGCAGTGTGGAGTTAAACACTGAAGCTTTCTTT.

The chain joins TRBV5-5 to TRBJ1-5; D is ambiguous. Looked up from germline, CDR1 is SGHKS and CDR2 is YYEKEE (reference sequence). The ends were cut back, 2 bases at V and 5 bases at J, with 11 bases in the middle. This CDR3 is 14 amino acids long. DNA of the CDR3: TGTGCCAGCAGCTTTATGGACGGGGATCAGCCCCAGCATTTT. It is translated as CASSFMDGDQPQHF. The entire variable domain, with the rest obtained from reference TRBV5-5 and TRBJ1-5, is as follows: DAGVTQSPTHLIKTRGQQVTLRCSPISGHKSVSWYQQVLGQGPQFIFQYYEKEERGRGNFPDRFSARQFPNYSSELNVNALLLGDSALYLCASSFMDGDQPQHFGDGTRLSIL.